This passage covers 2 T cell receptor beta chains from one sample sequenced in a study of control samples from healthy donors and cancer patients. Profiled with immunoSEQ multiplex PCR; TCRdb holds only in-frame clones, not every one. The sample lists tens of thousands of clones; 75% to 90% were seen once. Sequences were obtained from PBMCs. The receptors shown here come from a man aged 55 to 70 with head and neck cancer.

This clone was picked up a small number of times. The rearrangement links TRBV3-1 (or the pseudogene TRBV3-2) to TRBJ2-3, with TRBD2 identical over 9 bases. CDR3 length equals 14 residues. Germline V gene sequence: CDR1 LGHDT, CDR2 YNNKEL (reference sequence). With V trimmed by 0 bases and J by 5 bases, 0 bases remained unmatched. CDR3 DNA sequence: TGTGCCAGCAGCCAAGAACTAGCGGGAGATACGCAGTATTTT. Its translation: CASSQELAGDTQYF.

The chain employs TRBV9 and TRBJ2-5; no clear D gene. Germline values: CDR1 SGDLS, CDR2 YYNGEE. The V end lost 0 bases, the J end lost 5 bases, and 17 bases lay between the germline ends. This CDR3 is 16 amino acids long. CDR3 loop: CASSVGALSEGETQYF. The CDR3 region has the DNA TGTGCCAGCAGCGTAGGGGCTCTCTCCGAAGGGGAGACCCAGTACTTC.